This T cell receptor (beta chain) was sequenced in a study of blood T cell repertoires in COVID-19. The CDR3 consists of 13 residues. Deletions cut 5 bases from V and 1 base from J, with 8 bases between. This table comes from immunoSEQ multiplex PCR, and its TCRdb copy is limited to in-frame clones, with some not included. The repertoire holds some 340,000 clones, with 90% as singletons. The specimen sequenced was PBMCs or T cells enriched from blood (not recorded which). The rearrangement joins TRBV12-3 or TRBV12-4 to TRBJ1-2; D is unclear. The receptor's source is a woman aged 25 to 39 who had been exposed to COVID-19. The CDR3 region is CASSETGNYGYTF. In nucleotides, the CDR3 is TGTGCCAGCAGTGAGACGGGTAACTATGGCTACACCTTC.